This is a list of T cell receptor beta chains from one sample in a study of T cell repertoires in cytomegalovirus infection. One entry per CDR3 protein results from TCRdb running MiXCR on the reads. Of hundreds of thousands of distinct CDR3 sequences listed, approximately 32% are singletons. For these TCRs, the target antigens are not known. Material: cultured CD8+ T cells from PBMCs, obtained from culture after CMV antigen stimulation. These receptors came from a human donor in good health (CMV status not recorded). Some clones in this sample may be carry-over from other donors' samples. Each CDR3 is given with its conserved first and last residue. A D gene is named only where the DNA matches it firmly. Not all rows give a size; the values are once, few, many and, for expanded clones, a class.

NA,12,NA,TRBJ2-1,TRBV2,CASWVIVNEQFF,TGTGCCAGTTGGGTTATCGTGAATGAGCAGTTCTTC
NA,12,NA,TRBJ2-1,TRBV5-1,CASSFRLDEQFF,TGTGCCAGCAGCTTTAGGCTAGATGAGCAGTTCTTC
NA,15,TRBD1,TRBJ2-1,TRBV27,CASSRDRGARNEQFF,TGTGCCAGCAGCAGGGACAGGGGCGCTCGTAATGAGCAGTTCTTC
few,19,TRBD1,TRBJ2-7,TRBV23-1,CASSQFGLTETGPSYEQYF,TGCGCCAGCAGTCAGTTCGGATTGACGGAGACAGGGCCCTCCTACGAGCAGTACTTC
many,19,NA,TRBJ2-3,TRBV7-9,CASRRTSQQGGAPPDTQYF,TGTGCCAGCAGAAGGACAAGCCAACAAGGGGGGGCCCCCCCAGATACGCAGTATTTT
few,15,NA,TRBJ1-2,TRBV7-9,CASSQVGNIRYGYTF,TGTGCCAGCAGCCAAGTCGGGAACATACGTTATGGCTACACCTTC
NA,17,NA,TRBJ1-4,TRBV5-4,CASSLSPGTSTNEKLFF,TGTGCCAGCAGCTTGTCCCCAGGGACCTCAACTAATGAAAAACTGTTTTTT
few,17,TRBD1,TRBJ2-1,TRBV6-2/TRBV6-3,CASSLTGGESSYNEQFF,TGTGCCAGCAGCCTGACAGGGGGCGAAAGCTCCTACAATGAGCAGTTCTTC
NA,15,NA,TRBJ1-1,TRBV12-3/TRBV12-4,CASSLASDPNTEAFF,TGTGCCAGCAGTTTAGCCTCGGACCCAAACACTGAAGCTTTCTTT
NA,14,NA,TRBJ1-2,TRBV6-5,CASSYSGSPYGYTF,TGTGCCAGCAGTTACTCGGGCAGCCCGTATGGCTACACCTTC
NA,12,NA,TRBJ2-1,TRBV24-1,CATSDPYNEQFF,TGTGCCACCAGTGACCCTTACAATGAGCAGTTCTTC
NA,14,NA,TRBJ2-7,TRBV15,CATSGETGSYEQYF,TGTGCCACCAGCGGGGAGACAGGTTCCTACGAGCAGTACTTC
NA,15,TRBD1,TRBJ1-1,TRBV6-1,CASSATGALNTEAFF,TGTGCCAGCAGTGCTACAGGGGCCCTGAACACTGAAGCTTTCTTT
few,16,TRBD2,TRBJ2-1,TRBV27,CASSPGLAGYGNEQFF,TGTGCCAGCAGCCCAGGACTAGCGGGGTACGGCAATGAGCAGTTCTTC
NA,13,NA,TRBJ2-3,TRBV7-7,CASSLAMVDTQYF,TGTGCTAGCAGCTTAGCTATGGTGGATACGCAGTATTTT
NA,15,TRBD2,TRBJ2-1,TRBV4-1,CASSAWAGGLNEQFF,TGCGCCAGCAGCGCGTGGGCGGGAGGATTAAATGAGCAGTTCTTC
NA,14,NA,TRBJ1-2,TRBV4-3,CASSPEGGDYGYTF,TGCGCCAGCAGCCCGGAGGGGGGCGACTATGGCTACACCTTC
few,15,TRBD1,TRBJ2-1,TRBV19,CASRDRTGYYNEQFF,TGTGCCAGTAGGGATCGGACAGGTTATTACAATGAGCAGTTCTTC